This T cell receptor (beta chain) came from a study of blood T cell repertoires in COVID-19 (dated by TCRdb to between 2020 and 2021). In terms of the full investigation: The collaborator samples originated in the United States, Italy and Spain and spanned the acute and convalescent phases of COVID-19. The material from the prospective study consisted of cDNA or gDNA derived from T cells, B-cell-depleted T cells, or PBMCs. Subjects who had been exposed to COVID-19, were actively infected with it, or had recovered from it provided the deeply sampled blood TCRbeta repertoires that made up the dataset. The repertoires were made available in a free public database intended to serve as a resource for research on the immune response to SARS-CoV-2. Samples came from the ongoing ImmuneRACE study (first 160 participants) plus 1,254 subjects from 6 global collaborators. Sample metadata almost always included a de-identified subject ID, COVID-19 status, age in years and sex. Where available, HLA class I and class II types were obtained from metadata supplied by the sample provider rather than from assay-based typing. Study-level results and caveats: Clinical and demographic metadata were provided uncurated, with the amount varying by source and participant.

This clone appeared a single time. It lacks a known antigen. It has no much larger one-base neighbor in the sample; base qualities were not kept. Relative to germline, V is missing 7 bases and J is missing 2 bases, with 10 bases of the junction outside any gene match. Via the germline V gene (reference sequence), CDR1 is MNHEY and CDR2 SMNVEV. Its CDR3 holds 16 amino acids, cysteine through phenylalanine. Of all the DNA, just the CDR3 is kept, 48 bases in frame from base 1. TCRbeta CDR3 regions were amplified from genomic DNA by means of the immunoSEQ Assay, a bias-controlled multiplex PCR. The study's processing was this. The number of nucleated cells in each sample was estimated by amplification of reference gene primers within the assay. To quantify the absolute abundance of each unique TCRbeta CDR3 rearrangement, sequence reads were collapsed and filtered. For each sample, productive Simpson clonality was calculated as the square root of Simpson's diversity index across productive rearrangements. TCRdb re-hosts the immuneACCESS table, in-frame sequences only. Its copies lack some clones; in the studies checked, an unresolved V gene accounts for under half of them, and the cause for the rest is not known. From that table come the V and J calls and clone size; the DNA was used to work out D and trimming. This sample is represented by under 150,000 clones; approximately 90% of them were singletons. Under 3.5% of the sample is taken by the ten largest.

The collaborating institutions used their own protocols to collect whole blood in K2EDTA tubes. For TCRbeta analysis, collaborators shipped samples as frozen whole blood, isolated PBMCs, or DNA extracted from either of those sample types. Material for sequencing was peripheral blood. The chain is assembled from TRBV27 and TRBJ2-1; 8 bases in the middle match TRBD2. The sequence was obtained from a woman aged 55-75 years with active COVID-19. This receptor carries the CDR3 CASTRTAGLAYNEQFF. The DNA sequence is given as TGTGCCAGCACCAGGACGGCGGGACTAGCCTACAATGAGCAGTTCTTC.